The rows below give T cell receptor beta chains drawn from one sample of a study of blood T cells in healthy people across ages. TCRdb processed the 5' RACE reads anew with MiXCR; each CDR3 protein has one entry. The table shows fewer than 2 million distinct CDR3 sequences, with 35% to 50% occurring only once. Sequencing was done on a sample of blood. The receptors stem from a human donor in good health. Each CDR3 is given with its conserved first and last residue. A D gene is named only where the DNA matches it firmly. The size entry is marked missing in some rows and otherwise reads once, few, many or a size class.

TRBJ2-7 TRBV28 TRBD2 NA CASSLAGGPAEQYF TGTGCCAGCAGTCTAGCGGGGGGGCCAGCCGAGCAGTACTTC
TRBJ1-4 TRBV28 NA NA CASSPGRATNEKLFF TGTGCCAGCAGTCCAGGCCGCGCGACCAATGAAAAACTGTTTTTT
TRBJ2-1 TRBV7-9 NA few CASSRAIQGYRKFF TGTGCCAGCAGCCGAGCAATACAGGGTTATCGGAAGTTCTTC
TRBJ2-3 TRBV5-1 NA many CASSSLGTDTQYF TGCGCCAGCAGCTCCCTAGGCACAGATACGCAGTATTTT
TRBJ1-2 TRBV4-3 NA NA CASSQDRFRANYGYTF TGCGCCAGCAGCCAAGATCGCTTCAGGGCTAACTATGGCTACACCTTC
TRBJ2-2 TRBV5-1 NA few CASSLVAGFNTGELFF TGCGCCAGCAGCTTGGTTGCGGGGTTCAACACCGGGGAGCTGTTTTTT
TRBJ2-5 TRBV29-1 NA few CSITRTDQETQYF TGCAGCATTACTCGGACTGATCAAGAGACCCAGTACTTC
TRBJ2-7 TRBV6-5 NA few CASSYSFSEELYEQYF TGTGCCAGCAGTTACTCGTTCTCGGAGGAGCTCTACGAGCAGTACTTC
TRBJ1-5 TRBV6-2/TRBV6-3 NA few CASSYINNQPQHF TGTGCCAGCAGTTACATAAATAATCAGCCCCAGCATTTT
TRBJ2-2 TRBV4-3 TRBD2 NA CASSQAHPGLARTGELFF TGCGCCAGCAGCCAAGCACATCCGGGACTAGCGCGTACCGGGGAGCTGTTTTTT
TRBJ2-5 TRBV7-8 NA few CASSSQGWPSMYETQYF TGTGCCAGCAGCTCGCAGGGTTGGCCTAGCATGTATGAGACCCAGTACTTC
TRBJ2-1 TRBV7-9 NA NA CAIHRDKDTEQFF TGTGCCATTCACCGGGACAAGGATACGGAGCAGTTCTTC
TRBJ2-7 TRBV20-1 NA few CSAEGTNEQYF TGCAGTGCTGAGGGCACCAACGAGCAGTACTTC
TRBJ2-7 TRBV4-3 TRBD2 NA CASSQGEGLGSYEQYF TGCGCCAGCAGCCAAGGGGAGGGATTAGGGAGCTACGAGCAGTACTTC
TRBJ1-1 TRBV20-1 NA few CSASGPNKGYTEAFF TGCAGTGCTTCAGGACCAAATAAGGGTTACACTGAAGCTTTCTTT
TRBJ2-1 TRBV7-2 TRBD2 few CASSARGVSHNEQFF TGTGCCAGCAGCGCCCGGGGGGTGTCGCACAATGAGCAGTTCTTC
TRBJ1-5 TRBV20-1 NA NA CSAAQGYSNQPQHF TGCAGTGCTGCACAGGGTTATAGCAATCAGCCCCAGCATTTT
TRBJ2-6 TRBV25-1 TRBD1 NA CASSESPFGTERSGANVLTF TGTGCCAGCAGTGAATCCCCATTTGGGACAGAACGCTCTGGGGCCAACGTCCTGACTTTC
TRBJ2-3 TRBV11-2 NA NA CASSAGARVPTQYF TGTGCCAGCAGCGCAGGGGCCAGGGTTCCCACGCAGTATTTT
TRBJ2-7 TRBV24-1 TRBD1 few CATSDLGQGIDEQYF TGTGCCACCAGTGATTTGGGACAGGGAATTGACGAGCAGTACTTC
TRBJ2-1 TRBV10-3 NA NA CAISESGPRGAFYDEQFF TGTGCCATCAGTGAGTCGGGCCCCCGAGGGGCCTTCTACGATGAGCAGTTCTTC
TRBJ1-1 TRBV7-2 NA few CASRTDFSTEAFF TGTGCCAGCCGAACGGACTTTTCAACTGAAGCTTTCTTT
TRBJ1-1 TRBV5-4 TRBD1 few CASSLGGATGNTEAFF TGTGCCAGCAGCTTGGGGGGGGCGACAGGGAATACTGAAGCTTTCTTT